Sequencing of this TCR beta chain was carried out in a study of early T cells in non-severe SARS-CoV-2 infection. Overall study context: Bulk RNA from unsorted whole blood was sequenced; chains were unpaired. Overall study results and limits: Private and CD4 specificities were missed by VDJdb matching, which favored anti-spike CD8 responses.

At least ten counts were recorded for this clonotype. Its antigen is currently unknown. Germline V gives CDR1 MNHEY, CDR2 SVGAGI. After removal of 6 bases from V and 0 bases from J, the junction contained 14 bases not matched to a gene. The CDR3 has 18 residues. Researchers tagged individual cDNA molecules with unique molecular identifiers. TCRdb called the 5' RACE reads again in MiXCR, with one record for every CDR3 protein. The sample yields about 16,000 distinct CDR3 sequences, 4% to 5.5% seen once. The J gene is TRBJ2-1, the V gene TRBV6-5; 7 bases line up with TRBD2. The receptor was isolated from an adult who was a healthcare worker with PCR-confirmed SARS-CoV-2 infection or an uninfected control (not recorded which). Sequences were obtained from whole blood. Written as DNA, the CDR3 is TGTGCCAGCAGCCGGGCCCCGGGCGGCGGGGGCTCCTACAATGAGCAGTTCTTC. It is translated as CASSRAPGGGGSYNEQFF.